These 27 T cell receptor beta chains came from one sample sequenced in a study of blood T cell repertoires in COVID-19. TCRdb keeps only in-frame clones here, not all; method: immunoSEQ multiplex PCR. The sample shows fewer than 200,000 clones, around four fifths of them seen only once. Sequenced input: peripheral blood. These receptors were obtained from a woman over 75 with COVID-19, enrolled during active disease.

This clone was picked up one time. The rearrangement joins TRBV28 to TRBJ2-5; 9 bases are shared with TRBD1. The junction had 8 bases not matched to a gene; V was cut back by 7 bases and J by 5 bases. CDR3 length equals 14 residues. Germline values: CDR1 MDHEN, CDR2 SYDVKM. The CDR3 DNA sequence: TGTGCCAGCAAATTCCACAGGGGGCCGGAGACCCAGTACTTC. The encoded protein is CASKFHRGPETQYF.

The chain links TRBV7-9 to TRBJ2-7; 9 bases are a match to TRBD1. V gave up 5 bases and J gave up 2 bases; unmatched junction bases: 4. The length of the CDR3 is 14 residues. Looked up from germline, CDR1 is SEHNR and CDR2 is FQNEAQ (reference sequence). CDR3 coding DNA: TGTGCCAGCAGCCATGGGACAGGGACCTACGAGCAGTACTTC. Translated, it gives CASSHGTGTYEQYF.

The chain has TRBV7-2 and TRBJ2-7; weak D call: TRBD2 (6 bases). Germline V gene data show CDR1 as SGHTA and CDR2 as FQGNSA. V was shortened by 4 bases and J by 3 bases, with 19 bases between the two germline ends. The CDR3 is 16 amino acids. The CDR3 sequence: CASSSARGEKNYEQYF. CDR3 nucleotide sequence: TGTGCCAGCAGCTCAGCGCGGGGAGAGAAGAACTACGAGCAGTACTTC.

V usage is TRBV30 and J usage is TRBJ1-1; possibly TRBD1 for D (5 bases). The V end was cut by 6 bases, the J end by 9 bases, with 20 bases between. This CDR3 is 13 amino acids long. Germline V gene lookup returns CDR1 GTSNPN and CDR2 SVGIG (reference sequence). The CDR3 loop is CACLRRVDRKAFF. The DNA of the CDR3 is TGTGCCTGTTTAAGAAGGGTCGACAGAAAAGCTTTCTTT. The full variable domain, with the rest looked up from reference TRBV30 and TRBJ1-1, is SQTIHQWPATLVQPVGSPLSLECTVEGTSNPNLYWYRQAAGRGLQLLFYSVGIGQISSEVPQNLSASRPQDRQFILSSKKLLLSDSGFYLCACLRRVDRKAFFGQGTRLTVV.

V and J are TRBV3-1 (or the pseudogene TRBV3-2) and TRBJ1-6, with D unclear. V shed 1 base and J shed 11 bases, with 15 bases lying between them. CDR3 length equals 15 residues. Per the germline V gene, CDR1 is LGHDT and CDR2 is YNNKEL (reference sequence). The CDR3 DNA sequence: TGTGCCAGCAGCCAAGGATCCGGGGAGCGGGCACCCCTCCACTTT. Its protein is CASSQGSGERAPLHF.

The chain couples TRBV11-1 to TRBJ1-2, with D possibly being TRBD1 (5 bases). The V end was cut by 2 bases, the J end by 3 bases, with 13 bases between. The CDR3 sequence is 15 residues long. Per germline, CDR1 SGHAT and CDR2 FQDESV (reference sequence). This CDR3 reads CASSLQQGTHYGYTF. The CDR3, as DNA: TGTGCCAGCAGCTTACAGCAGGGCACCCACTATGGCTACACCTTC.

This chain joins TRBV30 and TRBJ1-2; D uncertain. This CDR3 region has 13 residues. V dropped 2 bases and J dropped 5 bases, with 12 bases sitting between them. Germline CDR1 reads GTSNPN; CDR2 reads SVGIG (reference sequence). DNA for the CDR3: TGTGCCTGGAGTCTGAGGACTGATTATGGCTACACCTTC. Translation gives CAWSLRTDYGYTF.

This chain uses TRBV5-1 with TRBJ2-3; D is perhaps TRBD2 (6 bases). The V gene's germline CDR1 is SGHRS and CDR2 YFSETQ. V lost 5 bases to trimming and J lost 1 base, with 8 bases between them. CDR3 length equals 13 residues. CDR3 sequence: CASRGEGTDTQYF. The CDR3 DNA follows: TGCGCCAGCAGGGGGGAGGGCACAGATACGCAGTATTTT.

This clone was picked up a small number of times. This chain uses TRBV7-6 with TRBJ2-7; D is undetermined. Between the trimmed V and J ends, which lost 3 bases and 0 bases, there was a span of 3 bases. This CDR3 region has 12 residues. In germline, CDR1 is SGHVS, CDR2 FNYEAQ. CDR3 nucleotide sequence: TGTGCCAGCAGCTTGAGCTCCTACGAGCAGTACTTC. Its translation: CASSLSSYEQYF.

The rearrangement joins TRBV9 to TRBJ1-2, with 9 bases identical to TRBD1. From germline, CDR1 is SGDLS and CDR2 YYNGEE. The CDR3 sequence is 17 residues long. The J segment lost 11 bases and the V segment lost 0 bases, leaving 17 bases of the junction unmatched. CDR3 nucleotide sequence: TGTGCCAGCAGCGTAGTAGGACAGGGGAGTTATGGTGAGGGGTACACCTTC. The encoded protein is CASSVVGQGSYGEGYTF. The complete variable domain, with remaining parts taken from reference TRBV9 and TRBJ1-2, reads DSGVTQTPKHLITATGQRVTLRCSPRSGDLSVYWYQQSLDQGLQFLIQYYNGEERAKGNILERFSAQQFPDLHSELNLSSLELGDSALYFCASSVVGQGSYGEGYTFGSGTRLTVV.

The count of this clone is one. This sequence joins TRBV6-5 and TRBJ2-2; TRBD1 is a possible D gene (6 bases). The CDR3 is 14 amino acids. Trimming cost V 7 bases and J 3 bases, with 12 bases left between them. CDR1 is MNHEY, CDR2 SVGAGI, per germline. The CDR3 spells CASTPRTDTGELFF. CDR3 nucleotides: TGTGCCAGCACCCCAAGGACAGACACCGGGGAGCTGTTTTTT.

V is TRBV30 and J is TRBJ1-5; TRBD1 matches at 9 bases. CDR1 and CDR2 (germline): GTSNPN, SVGIG (reference sequence). This CDR3 is 15 amino acids long. Trimming cost V 3 bases and J 1 base; bases outside gene matches: 4. The CDR3 DNA follows: TGTGCCTGGAGGGACAGGGGCCTGAGCAATCAGCCCCAGCATTTT. Its protein is CAWRDRGLSNQPQHF.

V is TRBV18 and J is TRBJ1-2; 12 nucleotides match TRBD1. Germline V gives CDR1 KGHSH, CDR2 LQKENI. The CDR3 is made up of 15 amino acids. Trimming cost V 3 bases and J 7 bases; bases outside gene matches: 6. The CDR3 here is CASSPGTGGAGGYTF. The CDR3, as DNA: TGTGCCAGCTCACCCGGGACAGGGGGCGCGGGTGGCTACACCTTC. Full variable domain (remainder filled in from reference TRBV18 and TRBJ1-2): NAGVMQNPRHLVRRRGQEARLRCSPMKGHSHVYWYRQLPEEGLKFMVYLQKENIIDESGMPKERFSAEFPKEGPSILRIQQVVRGDSAAYFCASSPGTGGAGGYTFGSGTRLTVV.

The chain employs TRBV6-5 and TRBJ1-2; a possible D gene is TRBD1 (5 bases). Germline values: CDR1 MNHEY, CDR2 SVGAGI. The CDR3 consists of 13 residues. V dropped 5 bases and J dropped 6 bases, with 13 bases sitting between them. The CDR3 DNA reads as TGTGCCAGCAGTAACTACGGGGGGAATGGCTACACCTTC. Protein product: CASSNYGGNGYTF.

The chain uses TRBV20-1 and TRBJ1-6, with 10 positions matching TRBD1. Germline-derived CDR1 and CDR2 are DFQATT and SNEGSKA (reference sequence). The V gene end was trimmed by 3 bases and the J gene end by 0 bases; junction bases not matched to a gene: 5. This CDR3 has 17 residues. For the CDR3, the DNA is TGCAGTGCTAGTGGGGGACAGGGGAGCTCCTATAATTCACCCCTCCACTTT. Translation gives CSASGGQGSSYNSPLHF.

The sample holds a few counts of this clone. This chain joins TRBV28 and TRBJ2-7; D perhaps matches TRBD2 (6 bases). V shed 4 bases and J shed 5 bases, with 15 bases lying between them. The length of the CDR3 is 14 residues. Germline values: CDR1 MDHEN, CDR2 SYDVKM. CDR3 bases: TGTGCCAGCAGTTCACCCGGGACTCTGAACGAGCAGTACTTC. This gives the protein CASSSPGTLNEQYF. Full variable domain (rest looked up from reference TRBV28 and TRBJ2-7): DVKVTQSSRYLVKRTGEKVFLECVQDMDHENMFWYRQDPGLGLRLIYFSYDVKMKEKGDIPEGYSVSREKKERFSLILESASTNQTSMYLCASSSPGTLNEQYFGPGTRLTVT.

The chain joins TRBV11-2 to TRBJ2-5; no definite D call. Trimming took off 0 bases at V and 7 bases at J, with 9 bases between the two ends. The CDR3 extends over 13 amino acids. Germline-derived CDR1 and CDR2 are SGHAT and FQNNGV. The CDR3 region has the DNA TGTGCCAGCAGCTTAGACCCCCCCGGGACCCAGTACTTC. Its protein product is CASSLDPPGTQYF.

The chain recombines TRBV28 with TRBJ2-6; D perhaps matches TRBD1 (5 bases). Germline V CDR1 and CDR2: MDHEN, SYDVKM. There are 16 residues in the CDR3. The germline V and J ends were trimmed by 5 bases and 1 base, with 12 bases remaining between them. The CDR3 nucleotides read TGTGCCAGCAGTCCCAGGCCAGGGTCTGGGGCCAACGTCCTGACTTTC. Protein product: CASSPRPGSGANVLTF. The complete variable domain, with remaining parts taken from reference TRBV28 and TRBJ2-6, reads DVKVTQSSRYLVKRTGEKVFLECVQDMDHENMFWYRQDPGLGLRLIYFSYDVKMKEKGDIPEGYSVSREKKERFSLILESASTNQTSMYLCASSPRPGSGANVLTFGAGSRLTVL.

V and J are TRBV5-1 and TRBJ2-1; 10 bases line up with TRBD2. The trim removed 4 bases at V and 7 bases at J, leaving 11 bases unmatched. Germline V gene lookup returns CDR1 SGHRS and CDR2 YFSETQ. The length of the CDR3 is 16 residues. CDR3 region: CASSPLAGGSGNEQFF. CDR3 DNA sequence: TGCGCCAGCAGCCCTTTAGCGGGAGGATCTGGGAATGAGCAGTTCTTC. Variable domain in full (rest from reference TRBV5-1 and TRBJ2-1): KAGVTQTPRYLIKTRGQQVTLSCSPISGHRSVSWYQQTPGQGLQFLFEYFSETQRNKGNFPGRFSGRQFSNSRSEMNVSTLELGDSALYLCASSPLAGGSGNEQFFGPGTRLTVL.

DNA of the CDR3: TGTGCCAGCTCACTGACTCCTTGGGAGCAGTACTTC. Translated, it gives CASSLTPWEQYF. The chain combines TRBV18 with TRBJ2-7; D not resolved. Trimming removed 4 bases at V and 7 bases at J, with 11 bases between. This CDR3 comprises 12 residues. Germline V gives CDR1 KGHSH, CDR2 LQKENI.

This chain links TRBV11-2 with TRBJ2-2; 7 bases fit TRBD2. Germline V CDR1 and CDR2: SGHAT, FQNNGV. The CDR3 runs 14 residues. V was clipped by 5 bases and J by 6 bases; unmatched bases: 6. Written as DNA, the CDR3 is TGTGCCAGCAGCCCTACTAGCGAGGCCGGGGAGCTGTTTTTT. It codes for CASSPTSEAGELFF.

The genes are TRBV28 and TRBJ1-2, with D hard to call. This CDR3 spans 14 amino acids. Looked up from germline, CDR1 is MDHEN and CDR2 is SYDVKM. V shed 6 bases and J shed 0 bases, with 11 bases lying between them. CDR3 region: CASRAALANYGYTF. The CDR3 DNA follows: TGTGCCAGCAGAGCAGCGTTAGCTAACTATGGCTACACCTTC.

This clone was detected once. V usage is TRBV5-4 and J usage is TRBJ2-7; TRBD1 is a possible D gene (6 bases). The CDR3 totals 14 residues. The germline V gene has CDR1 SGHNT and CDR2 YYREEE (reference sequence). V shed 0 bases and J shed 1 base, with 8 bases lying between them. The chain's CDR3 is CASSLGQGSYEQYF. The CDR3 coding sequence is TGTGCCAGCAGCTTGGGGCAGGGGTCCTACGAGCAGTACTTC.

This chain connects TRBV19 to TRBJ1-1; the D gene is possibly TRBD1 (5 bases). V lost 1 base and J lost 2, with 11 bases in between. CDR1 LNHDA and CDR2 SQIVND come from the germline V gene (reference sequence). The CDR3 extends over 15 amino acids. The CDR3 DNA reads TGTGCCAGTAGTATAGGGGCAGGGTACAACACTGAAGCTTTCTTT. Its protein is CASSIGAGYNTEAFF.

This chain connects TRBV13 to TRBJ1-2; 10 bases line up with TRBD1. V lost 5 bases, J lost 9 bases, and 6 bases stayed unmatched. This CDR3 comprises 13 residues. The germline V gene has CDR1 PRHDT and CDR2 FYEKMQ (reference sequence). CDR3 loop: CASSEGTGASYTF. CDR3 DNA: TGTGCCAGCAGCGAGGGGACAGGGGCAAGCTACACCTTC.

V and J are TRBV4-1 and TRBJ2-1; the D gene is possibly TRBD2 (7 bases). The ends were cut back, 0 bases at V and 12 bases at J, with 18 bases in the middle. The germline gives CDR1 MGHRA, CDR2 YSYEKL. The CDR3 is made up of 15 amino acids. The chain's CDR3 is CASSQDSRGATRQFF. The CDR3 nucleotides read TGCGCCAGCAGCCAAGATTCCCGGGGGGCCACCCGGCAGTTCTTC.

CDR3 region: CASRSQGTNTGELFF. The CDR3 bases are TGCGCCAGCAGATCCCAGGGTACGAACACCGGGGAGCTGTTTTTT. The chain uses TRBV5-1 and TRBJ2-2; D is perhaps TRBD1 (5 bases). V was shortened by 5 bases and J by 0 bases, with 11 bases between the two germline ends. The CDR3 contains 15 residues. Per the germline V gene, CDR1 is SGHRS and CDR2 is YFSETQ.